This T cell receptor (beta chain) came from a study of CD8 T cells in ankylosing spondylitis. General study points: Disease-associated clonotypes exhibited CD8+ identity and were relatively infrequent in peripheral blood. What appeared characteristic of ankylosing spondylitis blood was a TCR beta motif of fewer than ten highly homologous variants. There was reportedly significant enrichment of clones that were disease-linked in matched ankylosing spondylitis synovial fluid.

In germline, CDR1 is SGHNT, CDR2 YENEEA. With 1 base clipped from V and 2 bases from J, the junction kept 16 bases outside the gene matches. The CDR3 runs 22 residues. This clonotype has a handful of counts. Its antigen is currently unknown. Quantitative 5'-RACE with molecular barcodes generated TCR beta libraries. TCRdb analysed the 5' RACE reads with MiXCR anew, one entry per CDR3 protein. The sample yields some 330,000 distinct CDR3 sequences, approximately 8.2% seen once. The source material was blood, either unsorted or a sorted T cell fraction (not recorded which). The chain couples TRBV11-3 to TRBJ2-3; 15 positions agree with TRBD2. The sequence was collected from a male donor with ankylosing spondylitis. The CDR3 spells CASSLVPGLAGGLSPATDTQYF. The CDR3 DNA follows: TGTGCCAGCAGCTTAGTACCGGGACTAGCGGGAGGACTCTCACCCGCCACAGATACGCAGTATTTT.